Shown below are 16 T cell receptor beta chains from a single sample sequenced in a study of cytomegalovirus exposure and HLA in healthy donors. The PCR ran on 60 Vbeta and 13 Jbeta primers. Clones were sequenced by immunoSEQ multiplex PCR, and TCRdb holds only the in-frame ones, with some missing. The sample includes some 150,000 clones, about three quarters of them seen just once. The sample taken for sequencing was PBMCs. These receptors all come from a female donor in good health and CMV-seronegative.

V usage is TRBV7-9 and J usage is TRBJ2-1, with D perhaps TRBD2 (5 bases). This CDR3 spans 17 amino acids. Germline CDR1 and CDR2: SEHNR and FQNEAQ (reference sequence). V was cut by 0 bases and J by 7 bases, with 19 bases left in between. CDR3 sequence (DNA): TGTGCCAGCAGCTTAGCCCCTAGCTTCGTACAGTTAAATGAGCAGTTCTTC. Protein: CASSLAPSFVQLNEQFF. Looking up the rest from reference TRBV7-9 and TRBJ2-1 gives the full variable domain: DTGVSQNPRHKITKRGQNVTFRCDPISEHNRLYWYRQTLGQGPEFLTYFQNEAQLEKSRLLSDRFSAERPKGSFSTLEIQRTEQGDSAMYLCASSLAPSFVQLNEQFFGPGTRLTVL.

This clone was counted a few times. The chain is built from TRBV27 and TRBJ1-1; the D gene is possibly TRBD1 (5 bases). Germline V gives CDR1 MNHEY, CDR2 SMNVEV (reference sequence). The CDR3 is 16 amino acids. V was shortened by 0 bases and J by 8 bases, with 19 bases between the two germline ends. The CDR3 DNA sequence: TGTGCCAGCAGTTTATCCCCTGGGGGGGTACACTTGGAAGCTTTCTTT. Its translation: CASSLSPGGVHLEAFF.

This sequence joins TRBV5-1 and TRBJ1-2; 9 positions agree with TRBD1. The CDR3 loop spans 13 amino acids. CDR1 is SGHRS, CDR2 YFSETQ, per germline. Losses at the gene ends were 4 bases for V and 8 bases for J; bases not matched to a gene: 6. DNA for the CDR3: TGCGCCAGCAGCGAGGGACAGGGAGGGGGCTACACCTTC. Encoded protein: CASSEGQGGGYTF.

This chain joins TRBV6-6 and TRBJ1-6, with a possible D match to TRBD1 (6 bases). Germline assignment: CDR1 MNHNY and CDR2 SVGAGI (reference sequence). V lost 7 bases to trimming and J lost 4 bases, with 14 bases between them. The CDR3 has 15 amino acids. The CDR3: CASTITGFYNSPLHF. CDR3 nucleotides: TGTGCCAGCACGATAACAGGGTTTTATAATTCACCCCTCCACTTT.

The gene calls are TRBV7-9 and TRBJ2-6; 9 bases match TRBD1. Germline V gives CDR1 SEHNR, CDR2 FQNEAQ (reference sequence). The CDR3 is 15 amino acids. V was clipped by 5 bases and J by 2 bases; unmatched bases: 1. In DNA form, the CDR3 reads TGTGCCAGCAGCCGACAGGGGGCTGGGGCCAACGTCCTGACTTTC. Translating it yields CASSRQGAGANVLTF.

As to this clone: Other DNA sequences in the sample encode the same CDR3. V is TRBV15 and J is TRBJ2-7, with 13 bases identical to TRBD2. The CDR3 loop spans 15 amino acids. Trimming cost V 1 base and J 3 bases; bases outside gene matches: 0. Germline V lookup: CDR1 LNHNV, CDR2 YYDKDF (reference sequence). CDR3 in amino acids: CATSRGTSGSYEQYF. The CDR3, as DNA: TGTGCCACCAGCAGAGGGACTAGCGGGAGCTACGAGCAGTACTTC.

The J gene is TRBJ2-1, the V gene TRBV13; 12 bases map to TRBD2. V shed 5 bases and J 7 bases; nucleotides not matched to a gene: 12. Germline values: CDR1 PRHDT, CDR2 FYEKMQ (reference sequence). The CDR3 contains 17 residues. In DNA form, the CDR3 reads TGTGCCAGCAGCCAGAGACTAGCGGGAGAGGTTAAGAATGAGCAGTTCTTC. Translated, it gives CASSQRLAGEVKNEQFF.

The chain recombines TRBV28 with TRBJ1-2; D possibly corresponds to TRBD1 (6 bases). The CDR3 covers 12 residues. The ends were cut back, 5 bases at V and 8 bases at J, with 12 bases in the middle. Germline V gene sequence: CDR1 MDHEN, CDR2 SYDVKM. CDR3 bases: TGTGCCAGCAGTCCAGGGGTCATCGGCTACACCTTC. This gives the protein CASSPGVIGYTF.

This clone showed up just a few times. The gene calls are TRBV4-2 and TRBJ2-3; the match to TRBD2 covers 8 bases. V dropped 4 bases and J dropped 0; count of bases not matched to a gene: 6. The germline V gene encodes CDR1 LGHNA and CDR2 YNFKEQ. The CDR3 sequence is 16 residues long. In DNA, the CDR3 is TGTGCCAGCAGCCCCCCGACTAGCGCGAGCACAGATACGCAGTATTTT. Translation: CASSPPTSASTDTQYF.

J is TRBJ1-1 and V is TRBV6-5, with 7 bases fitting TRBD1. V trimming: 4 bases; J trimming: 2 bases; junction bases outside the gene matches: 7. Germline lookup yields CDR1 MNHEY and CDR2 SVGAGI. The CDR3 has 15 residues. The CDR3 DNA reads TGTGCCAGCAGTTCTACCAGGGGGGTAAACACTGAAGCTTTCTTT. It yields the protein CASSSTRGVNTEAFF.

The CDR3: CASSSPGNTEAFF. DNA of the CDR3: TGTGCCAGCAGCTCTCCCGGGAACACTGAAGCTTTCTTT. The chain has TRBV5-6 and TRBJ1-1; no firm D call. V was shortened by 3 bases and J by 1 base, with 7 bases between the two germline ends. Germline CDR1 is SGHDT and CDR2 is YYEEEE. CDR3 length equals 13 residues.

The chain is built from TRBV30 and TRBJ2-7; perhaps TRBD2 as D (7 bases). Germline CDR1 is GTSNPN and CDR2 is SVGIG (reference sequence). CDR3 length: 11 residues. V lost 5 bases, J lost 5 bases, and 10 bases lay in between. The CDR3 sequence is CAWSRGHEQYF. The DNA of the CDR3 is TGTGCCTGGTCGCGGGGGCACGAGCAGTACTTC.

The chain combines TRBV5-4 with TRBJ1-6, with D possibly TRBD1 on 5 matching bases. From germline, CDR1 is SGHNT and CDR2 YYREEE (reference sequence). The CDR3 sequence is 16 residues long. V was shortened by 0 bases and J by 7 bases, with 14 bases between the two germline ends. CDR3 DNA: TGTGCCAGCAGCTTGGCCGGGGGACGGTGGAATTCACCCCTCCACTTT. Protein sequence: CASSLAGGRWNSPLHF. Full variable domain (remainder filled in from reference TRBV5-4 and TRBJ1-6): ETGVTQSPTHLIKTRGQQVTLRCSSQSGHNTVSWYQQALGQGPQFIFQYYREEENGRGNFPPRFSGLQFPNYSSELNVNALELDDSALYLCASSLAGGRWNSPLHFGNGTRLTVT.

V gene TRBV6-5 combines with J gene TRBJ2-5, with TRBD1 matching 7 bases. The J call may be mistaken, given a closer DNA end match to TRBJ2-7. Germline V CDR1 and CDR2: MNHEY, SVGAGI. The CDR3 is 14 residues long. The CDR3 sequence: CATRRDRYSYEQYF. CDR3 in DNA: TGTGCCACTCGACGGGACAGATATTCCTACGAGCAGTACTTC.

V and J are TRBV7-2 and TRBJ2-7; 9 positions agree with TRBD2. Germline V CDR1 and CDR2: SGHTA, FQGNSA. V lost 0 bases to trimming and J lost 6 bases; unmatched junction nucleotides: 3. The CDR3 sequence is 14 residues long. The chain's CDR3 is CASSLASGSSEQYF. The CDR3 DNA reads TGTGCCAGCAGCTTAGCTAGCGGGAGCAGCGAGCAGTACTTC.

Remarks on this clone: Other DNA sequences from this sample encode an identical CDR3 as well. The chain recombines TRBV7-2 with TRBJ1-2, with 9 bases that match TRBD1. The CDR3 consists of 13 residues. Germline values: CDR1 SGHTA, CDR2 FQGNSA. The V and J ends lost 5 bases and 6 bases, in that order; junction bases with no gene match: 4. The CDR3 bases are TGTGCCAGCAGCCCCCGGGACAGGGATGGCTACACCTTC. Translating gives CASSPRDRDGYTF.